Below, 18 T cell receptor beta chains from the same sample are listed, as sequenced in a study of cytomegalovirus exposure and HLA in healthy donors. PCR was performed using 60 Vbeta and 13 Jbeta primers. This table comes from immunoSEQ multiplex PCR, and its TCRdb copy is limited to in-frame clones, with some not included. The data show about 240,000 clones, more than 75% seen once. Sequenced: PBMCs. All receptors derive from a girl aged 2-10 years in good health and CMV-seronegative.

This clone was picked up one time. CDR3 DNA sequence: TGTGCCAGCAGTTACTTCTGGGAGAATGAGCAGTTCTTC. This sequence encodes CASSYFWENEQFF. The chain recombines TRBV6-6 with TRBJ2-1; tentative D call: TRBD2 (5 bases). CDR1 MNHNY and CDR2 SVGAGI come from the germline V gene (reference sequence). The CDR3 runs to 13 residues. Trimming pared 1 base from V and 7 bases from J, leaving 8 bases between.

This clone was seen more than once but under ten times. This chain connects TRBV6-5 to TRBJ2-3; D is possibly TRBD1 (5 bases). The length of the CDR3 is 13 residues. CDR1 is MNHEY, CDR2 SVGAGI, per germline. The V end was cut by 6 bases, the J end by 4 bases, with 11 bases between. CDR3 protein: CASRTVLPDTQYF. Here the CDR3 DNA reads TGTGCCAGCAGGACAGTCCTCCCAGATACGCAGTATTTT.

This clone was picked up one time. This sequence joins TRBV7-3 and TRBJ1-1, with 8 bases lining up with TRBD1. CDR3 size: 17 residues. Germline values: CDR1 SGHTA, CDR2 FQGTGA. V was pared by 2 bases and J by 1 base, with 9 bases of the junction left unmatched. The CDR3 is CASSLRPLDRANTEAFF. The CDR3 DNA reads TGTGCCAGCAGCTTACGCCCCTTGGACAGGGCGAACACTGAAGCTTTCTTT.

The chain combines TRBV6-6 with TRBJ1-5; D perhaps matches TRBD1 (5 bases). V was cut by 4 bases and J by 4 bases, with 14 bases left in between. This CDR3 comprises 15 residues. Germline V gene data show CDR1 as MNHNY and CDR2 as SVGAGI (reference sequence). The CDR3 here is CASSFPRGGNQPQHF. The CDR3 coding sequence is TGTGCCAGCAGTTTCCCCCGGGGGGGGAATCAGCCCCAGCATTTT.

V gene TRBV7-9 combines with J gene TRBJ2-7; 7 positions agree with TRBD1. The CDR3 has 15 residues. After removal of 3 bases from V and 1 base from J, the junction contained 6 bases not matched to a gene. Germline-derived CDR1 and CDR2 are SEHNR and FQNEAQ (reference sequence). Here the CDR3 reads CASSFTGARSYEQYF. The CDR3 DNA is TGTGCCAGCAGCTTTACAGGGGCGAGGTCCTACGAGCAGTACTTC.

The rearrangement joins TRBV28 to TRBJ2-2; D call uncertain. Germline CDR1 reads MDHEN; CDR2 reads SYDVKM. Between the trimmed V and J ends, which lost 3 bases and 7 bases, there was a span of 9 bases. The CDR3 is 13 amino acids. Here the CDR3 reads CASSLARGGELFF. DNA for the CDR3: TGTGCCAGCAGTTTGGCAAGAGGCGGGGAGCTGTTTTTT.

The chain uses TRBV6-6 and TRBJ2-1; D is possibly TRBD1 (6 bases). Germline V gene sequence: CDR1 MNHNY, CDR2 SVGAGI (reference sequence). CDR3 length equals 14 residues. Trimming cost V 7 bases and J 4 bases, with 14 bases left between them. CDR3 DNA sequence: TGTGCCAGCACCAAGGGGACACCATACAATGAGCAGTTCTTC. Amino acids: CASTKGTPYNEQFF.

As to this clone: The junction and the germline gene differ at one end; a read error may be behind it. This chain connects TRBV7-9 to TRBJ2-7; 7 bases are a match to TRBD1. The germline V gene encodes CDR1 SEHNR and CDR2 FQNEAQ (reference sequence). The CDR3 loop spans 15 amino acids. The DNA for the CDR3 is TGTTCCAGCGGTCACACCAACAGGGGCGTACACGAGCAGTACTTC. Translation gives CSSGHTNRGVHEQYF. Full variable domain (rest looked up from reference TRBV7-9 and TRBJ2-7): DTGVSQNPRHKITKRGQNVTFRCDPISEHNRLYWYRQTLGQGPEFLTYFQNEAQLEKSRLLSDRFSAERPKGSFSTLEIQRTEQGDSAMYLCSSGHTNRGVHEQYFGPGTRLTVT.

The chain uses TRBV21-1 and TRBJ2-3; TRBD2 was called by the table and not checked on the DNA. TRBV21-1 is termed a pseudogene. The CDR3 has 15 amino acids. In DNA form, the CDR3 reads TGTGCCAGCAGCACTAAGCGGGAGGGCACAGATACGCAGTATTTT. It translates to CASSTKREGTDTQYF.

This sequence joins TRBV18 and TRBJ2-5; D is possibly TRBD1 (6 bases). Trimming pared 2 bases from V and 3 bases from J, leaving 13 bases between. The CDR3 runs to 15 residues. CDR1 and CDR2 (germline): KGHSH, LQKENI. CDR3 region: CASSPMTGSKETQYF. DNA of the CDR3: TGTGCCAGCTCACCAATGACAGGTAGTAAAGAGACCCAGTACTTC. The complete variable domain, with remaining parts taken from reference TRBV18 and TRBJ2-5, reads NAGVMQNPRHLVRRRGQEARLRCSPMKGHSHVYWYRQLPEEGLKFMVYLQKENIIDESGMPKERFSAEFPKEGPSILRIQQVVRGDSAAYFCASSPMTGSKETQYFGPGTRLLVL.

The chain is built from TRBV10-3 and TRBJ1-1; 7 nucleotides line up with TRBD1. V shed 0 bases, J shed 8 bases, and the junction held 9 bases outside the gene matches. Germline CDR1 reads ENHRY; CDR2 reads SYGVKD. This CDR3 region has 15 residues. The CDR3 sequence: CAISESGRGKGEAFF. CDR3 in DNA: TGTGCCATCAGTGAGTCGGGCAGGGGGAAAGGGGAAGCTTTCTTT.

This chain connects TRBV7-9 to TRBJ2-1; 11 bases fit TRBD2. The germline V gene has CDR1 SEHNR and CDR2 FQNEAQ (reference sequence). The CDR3 spans 15 residues. Unmatched junction bases numbered 7, after V lost 5 bases and J lost 7 bases. The DNA for the CDR3 is TGTGCCAGCAGCGCTAATAGCGGGGGGGCGAATGAGCAGTTCTTC. It is translated as CASSANSGGANEQFF. The full variable domain, with the rest looked up from reference TRBV7-9 and TRBJ2-1, is DTGVSQNPRHKITKRGQNVTFRCDPISEHNRLYWYRQTLGQGPEFLTYFQNEAQLEKSRLLSDRFSAERPKGSFSTLEIQRTEQGDSAMYLCASSANSGGANEQFFGPGTRLTVL.

This chain uses TRBV5-1 with TRBJ2-5, with 7 bases fitting TRBD2. From germline, CDR1 is SGHRS and CDR2 YFSETQ. The CDR3 runs 16 residues. The V segment lost 6 bases and the J segment 0 bases; nucleotides outside the gene matches: 11. The CDR3 reads CASIPGGGGYQETQYF. The CDR3 DNA reads TGCGCCAGCATACCCGGCGGGGGAGGATACCAAGAGACCCAGTACTTC.

V gene TRBV5-1 combines with J gene TRBJ2-7; D is perhaps TRBD2 (5 bases). V lost 1 base, J lost 3 bases, and 8 bases lay in between. The CDR3 totals 13 residues. Per germline, CDR1 SGHRS and CDR2 YFSETQ. The CDR3 nucleotides are TGCGCCAGCAGCTTGTTCGGGGACTACGAGCAGTACTTC. It specifies CASSLFGDYEQYF.

The chain couples TRBV19 to TRBJ2-7; D perhaps matches TRBD2 (5 bases). This CDR3 has 14 residues. V gave up 4 bases and J gave up 0 bases, with 10 bases separating them. Germline V gives CDR1 LNHDA, CDR2 SQIVND (reference sequence). CDR3 in DNA: TGTGCCAGTAGTAAAACTAGAAACTCCTACGAGCAGTACTTC. Translation: CASSKTRNSYEQYF.

V and J are TRBV6-6 and TRBJ1-4, with 10 bases aligning to TRBD1. The CDR3 sequence is 14 residues long. Trimming removed 6 bases from V and 7 bases from J; junction bases left unmatched: 5. Germline V gene sequence: CDR1 MNHNY, CDR2 SVGAGI (reference sequence). This chain's CDR3 is CASRPGQGREKLFF. The CDR3 nucleotides are TGTGCCAGCAGGCCGGGACAGGGGCGTGAAAAACTGTTTTTT.

V gene TRBV5-6 combines with J gene TRBJ1-6; 7 bases map to TRBD1. After removal of 1 base from V and 9 bases from J, the junction contained 10 bases not matched to a gene. This CDR3 has 16 amino acids. The germline CDR1 and CDR2 sequences are SGHDT and YYEEEE. The CDR3 here is CASSLTGQGGGSPLHF. The CDR3 DNA sequence: TGTGCCAGCAGCTTGACGGGTCAGGGGGGTGGTTCACCCCTCCACTTT.

This chain connects TRBV7-2 to TRBJ2-2; 7 positions match TRBD2. The germline V gene has CDR1 SGHTA and CDR2 FQGNSA. This CDR3 region has 15 residues. The V gene end was trimmed by 3 bases and the J gene end by 4 bases; junction bases not matched to a gene: 5. The CDR3 is CASSFLGGGTGELFF. CDR3 DNA sequence: TGTGCCAGCAGCTTTTTAGGCGGGGGCACCGGGGAGCTGTTTTTT.